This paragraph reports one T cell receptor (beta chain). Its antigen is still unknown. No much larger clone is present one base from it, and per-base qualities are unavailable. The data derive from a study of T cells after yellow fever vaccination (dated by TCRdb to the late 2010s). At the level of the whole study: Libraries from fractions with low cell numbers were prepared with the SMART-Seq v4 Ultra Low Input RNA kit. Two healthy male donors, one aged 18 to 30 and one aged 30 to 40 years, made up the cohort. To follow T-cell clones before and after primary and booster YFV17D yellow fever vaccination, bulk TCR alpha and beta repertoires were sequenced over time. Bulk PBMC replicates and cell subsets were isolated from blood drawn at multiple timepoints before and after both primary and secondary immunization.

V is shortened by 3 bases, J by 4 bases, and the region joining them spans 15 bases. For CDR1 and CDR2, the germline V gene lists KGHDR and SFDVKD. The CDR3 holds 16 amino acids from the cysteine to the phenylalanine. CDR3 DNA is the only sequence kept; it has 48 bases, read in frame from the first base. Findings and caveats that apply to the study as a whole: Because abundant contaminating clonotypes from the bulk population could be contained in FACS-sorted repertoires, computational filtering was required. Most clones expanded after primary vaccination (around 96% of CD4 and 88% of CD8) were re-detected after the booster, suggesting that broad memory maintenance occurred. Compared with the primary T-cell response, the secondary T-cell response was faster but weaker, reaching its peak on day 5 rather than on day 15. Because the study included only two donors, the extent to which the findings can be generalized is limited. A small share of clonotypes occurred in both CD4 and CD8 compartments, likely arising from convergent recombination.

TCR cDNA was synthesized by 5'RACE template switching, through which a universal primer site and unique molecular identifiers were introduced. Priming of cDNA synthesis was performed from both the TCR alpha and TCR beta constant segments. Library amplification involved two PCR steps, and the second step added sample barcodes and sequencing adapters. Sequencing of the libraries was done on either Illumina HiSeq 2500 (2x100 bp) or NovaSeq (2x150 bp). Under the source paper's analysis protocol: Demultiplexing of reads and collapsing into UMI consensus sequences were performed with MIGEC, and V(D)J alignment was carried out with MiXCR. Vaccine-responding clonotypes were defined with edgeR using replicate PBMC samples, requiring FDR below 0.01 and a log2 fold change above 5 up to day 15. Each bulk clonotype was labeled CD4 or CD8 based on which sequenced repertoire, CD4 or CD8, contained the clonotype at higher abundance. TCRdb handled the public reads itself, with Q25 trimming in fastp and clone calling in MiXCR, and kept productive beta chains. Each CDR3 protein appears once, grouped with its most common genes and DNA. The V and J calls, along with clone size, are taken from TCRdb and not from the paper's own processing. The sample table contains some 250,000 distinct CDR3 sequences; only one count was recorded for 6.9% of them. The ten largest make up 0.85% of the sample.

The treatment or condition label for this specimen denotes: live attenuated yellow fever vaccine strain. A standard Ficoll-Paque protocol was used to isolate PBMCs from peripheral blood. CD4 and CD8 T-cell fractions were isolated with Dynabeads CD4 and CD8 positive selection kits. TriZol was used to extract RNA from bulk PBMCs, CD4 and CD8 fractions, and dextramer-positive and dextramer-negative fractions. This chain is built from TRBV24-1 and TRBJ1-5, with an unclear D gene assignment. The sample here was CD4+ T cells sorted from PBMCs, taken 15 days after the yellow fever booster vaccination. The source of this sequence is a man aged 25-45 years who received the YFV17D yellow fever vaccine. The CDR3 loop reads CATSDTSPGRNQPQHF. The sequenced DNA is TGTGCCACCAGTGATACCTCCCCGGGCAGGAATCAGCCCCAGCATTTT.